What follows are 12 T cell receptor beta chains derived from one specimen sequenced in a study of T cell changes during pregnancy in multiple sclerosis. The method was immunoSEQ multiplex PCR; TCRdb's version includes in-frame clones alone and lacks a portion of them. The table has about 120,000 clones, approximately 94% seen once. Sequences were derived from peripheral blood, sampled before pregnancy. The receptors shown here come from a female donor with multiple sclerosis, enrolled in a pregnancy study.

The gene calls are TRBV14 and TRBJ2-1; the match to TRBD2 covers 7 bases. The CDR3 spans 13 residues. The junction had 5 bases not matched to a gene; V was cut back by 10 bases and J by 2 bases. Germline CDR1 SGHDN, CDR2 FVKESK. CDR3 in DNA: TGTGCCACCTCTGGGGGGGCCTACAATGAGCAGTTCTTC. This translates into CATSGGAYNEQFF.

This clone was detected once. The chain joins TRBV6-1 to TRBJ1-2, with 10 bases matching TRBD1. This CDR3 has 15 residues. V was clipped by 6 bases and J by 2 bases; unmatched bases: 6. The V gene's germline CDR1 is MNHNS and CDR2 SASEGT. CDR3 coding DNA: TGTGCCAGCAGCTCCCGGACAGGGGGGAACTATGGCTACACCTTC. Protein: CASSSRTGGNYGYTF.

The CDR3 loop is CASSVPASGRKNEQFF. CDR3 DNA sequence: TGTGCCAGCTCCGTCCCCGCTAGCGGGAGGAAAAATGAGCAGTTCTTC. The chain employs TRBV28 and TRBJ2-1; 11 bases line up with TRBD2. This CDR3 comprises 16 residues. The V segment lost 8 bases and the J segment 7 bases; nucleotides outside the gene matches: 13. Germline assignment: CDR1 MDHEN and CDR2 SYDVKM.

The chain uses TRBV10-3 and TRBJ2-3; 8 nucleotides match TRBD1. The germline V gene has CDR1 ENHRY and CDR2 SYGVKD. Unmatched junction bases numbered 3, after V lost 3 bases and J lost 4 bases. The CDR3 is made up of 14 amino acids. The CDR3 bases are TGTGCCATCAGTGATAACAGGGGGGCAGATACGCAGTATTTT. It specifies CAISDNRGADTQYF.

The CDR3 protein is CSVENRGTYEQYF. CDR3 DNA sequence: TGCAGCGTTGAAAATCGGGGGACCTACGAGCAGTACTTC. The chain carries TRBV29-1 and TRBJ2-7, with D tentatively TRBD2 (6 bases). Germline CDR1 is SQVTM and CDR2 is ANQGSEA. With 2 bases removed from V and 2 bases from J, the gap between germline ends came to 10 bases. The CDR3 covers 13 residues.

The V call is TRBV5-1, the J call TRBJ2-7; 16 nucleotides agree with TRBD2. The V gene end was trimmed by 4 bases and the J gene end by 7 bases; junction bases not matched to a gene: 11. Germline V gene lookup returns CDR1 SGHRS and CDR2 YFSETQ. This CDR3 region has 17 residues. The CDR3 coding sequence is TGCGCCAGCAGCCCGGGGGGACTAGCGGGAGGGCCAAGAGAGCAGTACTTC. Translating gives CASSPGGLAGGPREQYF. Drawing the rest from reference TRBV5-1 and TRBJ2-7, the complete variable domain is KAGVTQTPRYLIKTRGQQVTLSCSPISGHRSVSWYQQTPGQGLQFLFEYFSETQRNKGNFPGRFSGRQFSNSRSEMNVSTLELGDSALYLCASSPGGLAGGPREQYFGPGTRLTVT.

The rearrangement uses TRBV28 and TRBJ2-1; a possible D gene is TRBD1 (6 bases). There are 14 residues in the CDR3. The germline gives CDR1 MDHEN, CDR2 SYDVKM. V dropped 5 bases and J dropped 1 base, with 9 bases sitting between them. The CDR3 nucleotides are TGTGCCAGCAGTCAGGGGTGGTCCTACAATGAGCAGTTCTTC. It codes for CASSQGWSYNEQFF. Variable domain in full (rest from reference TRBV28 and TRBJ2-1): DVKVTQSSRYLVKRTGEKVFLECVQDMDHENMFWYRQDPGLGLRLIYFSYDVKMKEKGDIPEGYSVSREKKERFSLILESASTNQTSMYLCASSQGWSYNEQFFGPGTRLTVL.

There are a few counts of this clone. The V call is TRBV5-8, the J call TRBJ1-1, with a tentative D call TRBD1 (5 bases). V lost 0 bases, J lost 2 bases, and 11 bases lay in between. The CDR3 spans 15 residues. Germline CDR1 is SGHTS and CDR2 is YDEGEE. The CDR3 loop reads CASSLAGHLNTEAFF. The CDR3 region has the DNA TGTGCCAGCAGCTTGGCCGGACATCTAAACACTGAAGCTTTCTTT.

The CDR3 protein is CASSDIGDRGSGANVLTF. The CDR3 DNA reads as TGTGCCAGCAGTGACATTGGGGACAGGGGCTCTGGGGCCAACGTCCTGACTTTC. The chain has TRBV6-4 and TRBJ2-6, with 10 bases aligning to TRBD1. This CDR3 is 18 amino acids long. Germline V lookup: CDR1 MRHNA, CDR2 SNTAGT. V lost 2 bases to trimming and J lost 0 bases; unmatched junction nucleotides: 4.

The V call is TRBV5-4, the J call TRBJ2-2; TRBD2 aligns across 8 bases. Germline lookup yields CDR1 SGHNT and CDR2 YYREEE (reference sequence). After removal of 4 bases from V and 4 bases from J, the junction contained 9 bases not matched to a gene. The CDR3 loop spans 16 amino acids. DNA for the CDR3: TGTGCCAGCAGCCGGTTCTACAGCGGGAGCACCGGGGAGCTGTTTTTT. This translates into CASSRFYSGSTGELFF.

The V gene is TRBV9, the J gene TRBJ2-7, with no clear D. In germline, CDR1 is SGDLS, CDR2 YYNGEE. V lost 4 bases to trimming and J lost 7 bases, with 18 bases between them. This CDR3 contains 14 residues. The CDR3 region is CASSPVGRPSEQYF. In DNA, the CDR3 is TGTGCCAGCAGCCCGGTGGGCAGGCCTTCGGAGCAGTACTTC.

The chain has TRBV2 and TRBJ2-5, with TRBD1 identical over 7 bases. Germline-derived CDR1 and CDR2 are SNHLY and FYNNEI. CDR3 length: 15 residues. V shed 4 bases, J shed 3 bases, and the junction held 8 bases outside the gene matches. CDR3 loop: CASSAIVTGKETQYF. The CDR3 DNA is TGTGCCAGCAGTGCAATCGTGACAGGGAAAGAGACCCAGTACTTC.